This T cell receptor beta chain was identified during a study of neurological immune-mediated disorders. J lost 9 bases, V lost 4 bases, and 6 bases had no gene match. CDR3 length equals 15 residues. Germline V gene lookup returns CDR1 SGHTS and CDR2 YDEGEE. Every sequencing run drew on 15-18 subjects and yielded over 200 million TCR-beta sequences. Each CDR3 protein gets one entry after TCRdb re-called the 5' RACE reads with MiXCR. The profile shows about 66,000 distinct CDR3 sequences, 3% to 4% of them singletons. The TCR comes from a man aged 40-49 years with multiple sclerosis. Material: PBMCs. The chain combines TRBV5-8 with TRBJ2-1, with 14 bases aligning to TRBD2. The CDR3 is CASSEGLAGAIEQFF. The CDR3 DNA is TGTGCCAGCAGCGAGGGACTAGCGGGAGCCATTGAGCAGTTCTTC.